A single sample gave rise to the 25 T cell receptor beta chains below, sequenced in a study of CD8+CD57+ T cells in acquired aplastic anemia. Profiling that covered TCR beta VDJ and CDR3 relied on genomic DNA as its template. TCRdb re-derived calls from the reads in MiXCR, one entry per CDR3 protein. The sample holds more than 150,000 distinct CDR3 sequences, approximately 48% seen once. The patients chosen for sequencing had shown expansion of CD8+CD57+ cells (detected by flow cytometry). Sequenced: sorted CD4+, CD8+, or CD8+CD57+ T cells (not recorded which) from PBMCs. These receptors were collected from a human donor with aplastic anemia.

The genes are TRBV24-1 and TRBJ2-7; D is possibly TRBD1 (5 bases). The germline V gene has CDR1 KGHDR and CDR2 SFDVKD. The CDR3 totals 12 residues. V was pared by 5 bases and J by 3 bases, with 7 bases between. The CDR3 loop reads CATSGDSYEQYF. CDR3 in DNA: TGTGCCACCAGTGGCGACAGCTACGAGCAGTACTTC.

This clonotype was found a few times. V gene TRBV4-2 combines with J gene TRBJ1-5, with TRBD1 matching over 7 bases. This CDR3 has 13 residues. V shed 3 bases and J 7 bases; nucleotides not matched to a gene: 3. The germline CDR1 and CDR2 sequences are LGHNA and YNFKEQ. CDR3 DNA sequence: TGTGCCAGCAGCCACGCGACAGGGCAGCCCCAGCATTTT. As protein: CASSHATGQPQHF.

The chain recombines TRBV6-5 with TRBJ1-4; D remains ambiguous. CDR3 length: 11 amino acids. The germline V gene encodes CDR1 MNHEY and CDR2 SVGAGI. Between the trimmed V and J ends, which lost 4 bases and 5 bases, there was a span of 2 bases. The CDR3 region has the DNA TGTGCCAGCAGTTGGAATGAAAAACTGTTTTTT. It specifies CASSWNEKLFF.

V is TRBV20-1 and J is TRBJ1-5; D possibly corresponds to TRBD1 (6 bases). Per germline, CDR1 DFQATT and CDR2 SNEGSKA (reference sequence). CDR3 length equals 16 residues. Trimming left V 1 base short and J 3 bases short, with 16 bases between. Written as DNA, the CDR3 is TGCAGTGCTAGAGGGGGGACGTCGGGGGCCAATCAGCCCCAGCATTTT. Its translation: CSARGGTSGANQPQHF.

This clonotype showed up just a few times. The chain is built from TRBV24-1 and TRBJ1-1; 10 nucleotides match TRBD1. The CDR3 is made up of 16 amino acids. Losses at the gene ends were 3 bases for V and 1 base for J; bases not matched to a gene: 4. CDR1 is KGHDR, CDR2 SFDVKD, per germline. The CDR3 DNA follows: TGTGCCACCAGTGATACCGGGACAGGGGCGAACACTGAAGCTTTCTTT. It is translated as CATSDTGTGANTEAFF.

The CDR3 DNA sequence: TGTGCCAGCAGTTTATGGTCGAGGGGCCGAAACACTGAAGCTTTCTTT. The encoded protein is CASSLWSRGRNTEAFF. This chain links TRBV2 with TRBJ1-1; TRBD1 is a possible D gene (5 bases). CDR1 and CDR2 from the germline V gene are SNHLY and FYNNEI. The CDR3 covers 16 residues. The V end was cut by 5 bases, the J end by 2 bases, with 18 bases between.

The rearrangement joins TRBV24-1 to TRBJ2-1; 12 bases agree with TRBD2. Germline V CDR1 and CDR2: KGHDR, SFDVKD. Losses at the gene ends were 4 bases for V and 2 bases for J; bases not matched to a gene: 5. This CDR3 is built from 17 residues. This CDR3 reads CATSDPTSGSTYNEQFF. CDR3 DNA sequence: TGTGCCACCAGTGACCCGACTAGCGGGAGCACCTACAATGAGCAGTTCTTC.

A note on this clonotype: This clone may be a read error of a much larger clone one base away. The CDR3 DNA reads TGTGCCAGCAGCCCTAGGGACAGCGACCTTTGCAATGAGCAGTTCTTC. As protein: CASSPRDSDLCNEQFF. This sequence joins TRBV7-6 and TRBJ2-1; 7 nucleotides agree with TRBD1. This CDR3 contains 16 residues. The germline CDR1 and CDR2 sequences are SGHVS and FNYEAQ. V was pared by 5 bases and J by 6 bases, with 13 bases of the junction left unmatched.

This clonotype appeared many times. The chain links TRBV2 to TRBJ1-2; the D gene is possibly TRBD1 (5 bases). Germline values: CDR1 SNHLY, CDR2 FYNNEI. The CDR3 covers 14 residues. V lost 6 bases and J 8 bases, leaving 19 bases between the germline ends. For the CDR3, the DNA is TGTGCCAGCAGCTCAAGCAGGGACGTCGGCGGCTACACCTTC. Translation gives CASSSSRDVGGYTF.

The chain links TRBV6-5 to TRBJ1-1; D gene uncertain. This CDR3 region has 13 residues. CDR1 and CDR2 from the germline V gene are MNHEY and SVGAGI. Trimming removed 0 bases at V and 8 bases at J, with 10 bases between. CDR3 in DNA: TGTGCCAGCAGTTACTCGCCTGCCGGGGAAGCTTTCTTT. This gives the protein CASSYSPAGEAFF.

This clonotype is a singleton in its sample. V and J are TRBV11-1 and TRBJ2-3; 9 bases line up with TRBD1. This CDR3 is built from 16 residues. Per germline, CDR1 SGHAT and CDR2 FQDESV (reference sequence). The trim removed 5 bases at V and 2 bases at J, leaving 8 bases unmatched. CDR3: CASSPTRDRVTDTQYF. In DNA, the CDR3 is TGTGCCAGCAGCCCAACCCGGGACAGGGTCACAGATACGCAGTATTTT. The variable domain in full, with the rest retrieved from reference TRBV11-1 and TRBJ2-3, is EAEVAQSPRYKITEKSQAVAFWCDPISGHATLYWYRQILGQGPELLVQFQDESVVDDSQLPKDRFSAERLKGVDSTLKIQPAELGDSAMYLCASSPTRDRVTDTQYFGPGTRLTVL.

The chain employs TRBV15 and TRBJ2-1, with D maybe TRBD1 (6 bases). This CDR3 spans 17 amino acids. Germline lookup yields CDR1 LNHNV and CDR2 YYDKDF (reference sequence). The germline V and J ends were trimmed by 2 bases and 4 bases, with 18 bases remaining between them. DNA of the CDR3: TGTGCCACCAGCAGACCGGGCGGACAGCTCCTTTACAATGAGCAGTTCTTC. Its translation is CATSRPGGQLLYNEQFF.

The J gene is TRBJ1-1, the V gene TRBV7-9; D not certain. Germline V lookup: CDR1 SEHNR, CDR2 FQNEAQ (reference sequence). Trimming removed 9 bases from V and 0 bases from J, with 14 bases in between. The CDR3 sequence is 14 residues long. The CDR3 DNA is TGTGCCAGTGTGGACCGGTGGTTGAACACTGAAGCTTTCTTT. This encodes CASVDRWLNTEAFF.

The chain recombines TRBV20-1 with TRBJ2-7; TRBD1 agrees at 10 bases. The CDR3 has 13 residues. Trimming cost V 3 bases and J 5 bases; bases outside gene matches: 4. From germline, CDR1 is DFQATT and CDR2 SNEGSKA (reference sequence). The CDR3, as DNA: TGCAGTGCTAGGGGGACAGGGGCCCACGAGCAGTACTTC. The encoded protein is CSARGTGAHEQYF.

This chain links TRBV2 with TRBJ2-5; 11 bases match TRBD2. CDR3 length equals 14 residues. The V gene's germline CDR1 is SNHLY and CDR2 FYNNEI. V trimming: 6 bases; J trimming: 3 bases; junction bases outside the gene matches: 3. CDR3 sequence: CASSRLAGKETQYF. In nucleotides, the CDR3 is TGTGCCAGCAGCCGACTAGCGGGGAAAGAGACCCAGTACTTC.

This chain connects TRBV7-9 to TRBJ1-5; 9 bases are shared with TRBD1. Germline CDR1 reads SEHNR; CDR2 reads FQNEAQ (reference sequence). The V and J ends lost 4 bases and 5 bases, in that order; junction bases with no gene match: 0. The CDR3 contains 13 residues. Here the CDR3 reads CASSWDRDQPQHF. The DNA for the CDR3 is TGTGCCAGCAGCTGGGACAGGGATCAGCCCCAGCATTTT.

The genes are TRBV25-1 and TRBJ1-1, with D perhaps matching TRBD1 (5 bases). Trimming removed 7 bases from V and 4 bases from J, with 16 bases in between. CDR1 and CDR2 from the germline V gene are MGHDK and SYGVNS. The CDR3 has 14 amino acids. Written as DNA, the CDR3 is TGTGCCAGCACTCGGCAGGGCGATGGCACTGAAGCTTTCTTT. This sequence encodes CASTRQGDGTEAFF.

The chain has TRBV7-9 and TRBJ2-1; TRBD1 is a possible D gene (6 bases). Germline V gene data show CDR1 as SEHNR and CDR2 as FQNEAQ (reference sequence). The CDR3 contains 11 residues. The V end lost 5 bases, the J end lost 10 bases, and 9 bases lay between the germline ends. The CDR3 region is CASSLTGEQFF. The CDR3 DNA is TGTGCCAGCAGCCTGACAGGAGAGCAGTTCTTC. The full variable domain, its missing parts supplied by reference TRBV7-9 and TRBJ2-1, is DTGVSQNPRHKITKRGQNVTFRCDPISEHNRLYWYRQTLGQGPEFLTYFQNEAQLEKSRLLSDRFSAERPKGSFSTLEIQRTEQGDSAMYLCASSLTGEQFFGPGTRLTVL.

Comments on this clonotype: A read error may account for a junction end that differs from germline. The chain joins TRBV6-4 to TRBJ1-3; TRBD1 is a possible D gene (5 bases). This CDR3 region has 13 residues. Germline loops: CDR1 MRHNA, CDR2 SNTAGT. The DNA for the CDR3 is TGTGCCAGCAGTGAAGCCCAGGGAAACACCATGTATTTT. Amino acids: CASSEAQGNTMYF.

The chain is built from TRBV18 and TRBJ2-5, with TRBD2 matching 7 bases. This CDR3 spans 13 amino acids. Germline values: CDR1 KGHSH, CDR2 LQKENI. V gave up 3 bases and J gave up 4 bases; unmatched junction bases: 2. In nucleotides, the CDR3 is TGTGCCAGCTCACCGAGGGAGGGAGAGACCCAGTACTTC. The encoded protein is CASSPREGETQYF.

The chain carries TRBV7-9 and TRBJ2-5; no reliable D call. Trimming removed 1 base from V and 4 bases from J, with 10 bases in between. The CDR3 has 14 amino acids. Per germline, CDR1 SEHNR and CDR2 FQNEAQ (reference sequence). The DNA for the CDR3 is TGTGCCAGCAGCTTAGTCATTCCCCGAGAGACCCAGTACTTC. Residues: CASSLVIPRETQYF.

This clonotype was seen at least ten times. The J gene is TRBJ2-4, the V gene TRBV6-4, with D maybe TRBD2 (5 bases). The CDR3 consists of 13 residues. V lost 6 bases, J lost 8 bases, and 14 bases lay in between. Germline CDR1 reads MRHNA; CDR2 reads SNTAGT. In DNA, the CDR3 is TGTGCCAGCAGAAACTACCTGGGAGACATTCAGTACTTC. Encoded protein: CASRNYLGDIQYF.

The chain links TRBV25-1 to TRBJ2-3, with 7 bases identical to TRBD2. CDR1 MGHDK and CDR2 SYGVNS come from the germline V gene. The J segment lost 2 bases and the V segment lost 3 bases, leaving 5 bases of the junction unmatched. The CDR3 is made up of 15 amino acids. CDR3 DNA sequence: TGTGCCAGCAGTGATACGGGGAGGGTCACAGATACGCAGTATTTT. Its translation is CASSDTGRVTDTQYF.

The rearrangement links TRBV19 to TRBJ1-1; D perhaps matches TRBD1 (5 bases). Germline lookup yields CDR1 LNHDA and CDR2 SQIVND (reference sequence). The CDR3 is 14 residues long. Trimming stripped 5 bases from V and 0 bases from J, with 10 bases between. In DNA form, the CDR3 reads TGTGCCAGTAGTGAGGACACCATGAACACTGAAGCTTTCTTT. Its translation: CASSEDTMNTEAFF.

This chain links TRBV19 with TRBJ1-5, with TRBD1 identical over 7 bases. The junction had 5 bases not matched to a gene; V was cut back by 9 bases and J by 0 bases. CDR1 and CDR2 from the germline V gene are LNHDA and SQIVND (reference sequence). The length of the CDR3 is 14 residues. The CDR3 sequence is CASGQAHSNQPQHF. The CDR3 coding sequence is TGTGCCAGCGGACAGGCCCATAGCAATCAGCCCCAGCATTTT.